The clone carrying this T cell receptor (beta chain) came up a few times. Antigen specificity is unknown. TCRdb re-derived calls from the 5' RACE reads in MiXCR, one entry per CDR3 protein. This sample has over 600,000 distinct CDR3 sequences, with 15% to 20% found just once. The data were taken from a study of CD8 T cells in ankylosing spondylitis. Germline values: CDR1 LGHNA, CDR2 YSLEER. There are 17 residues in the CDR3. Trimming left V 0 bases short and J 0 bases short, with 11 bases between. The study, taken as a whole, reports: Prior literature has documented some motif variants in synovial fluid and blood from reactive arthritis. As reported, disease-linked clones showed significant enrichment in matched ankylosing spondylitis synovial fluid. A TCR beta motif of fewer than 10 highly homologous variants seemed to mark ankylosing spondylitis blood.

V is TRBV4-3 and J is TRBJ2-2; D unclear. The source material was blood, either unsorted or a sorted T cell fraction (not recorded which). This receptor was identified in a male donor with ankylosing spondylitis. CDR3 in amino acids: CASSQDLGPSNTGELFF. CDR3 sequence (DNA): TGCGCCAGCAGCCAAGATCTCGGACCGTCGAACACCGGGGAGCTGTTTTTT.